This is a list of T cell receptor beta chains from one sample in a study of Graves' ophthalmopathy and Graves' hyperthyroidism. In TCRdb, the multiplex PCR reads were re-called with MiXCR into one record per CDR3 protein. The data hold some 240,000 distinct CDR3 sequences, with 45% observed a single time. Specimen: peripheral blood. The receptor source for this set is an adult man with Graves' ophthalmopathy. Both conserved end residues are trimmed from each CDR3. Clone size is stated in some rows and not others, as once, few, many or a class when expanded.

>TRBV4-1|TRBJ1-5|NA
ASSQESGTGRSGGNQPQH
>TRBV19|TRBJ2-5|few
ASSIGLTQETQY
>TRBV6-5|TRBJ1-2|NA
ASSPRGRGRGGYT
>TRBV2|TRBJ2-2|NA
ASSPGAVGTGELF
>TRBV12-3/TRBV12-4|TRBJ2-7|NA
ASSPTGGRTYEQY
>TRBV2|TRBJ1-5|NA
ASSDTRGLTGASNQPQH
>TRBV20-1|TRBJ2-7|many
SARPGGGEQY
>TRBV7-8|TRBJ2-5|NA
ASSLVRQETQY
>TRBV9|NA|NA
ASSVRGGYNEQF
>TRBV29-1|TRBJ2-7|few
SVQGTTYEQY
>TRBV29-1|TRBJ2-2|few
SVTSSGANTGELF
>TRBV15|TRBJ1-6|NA
ATSRDQRRSSYNSPLH
>TRBV11-2|TRBJ1-2|few
ASSSGGGRDGYT
>TRBV7-2|TRBJ1-2|few
ASSLLGTNYGYT
>TRBV7-2|TRBJ1-2|NA
ASARAGSYGYT
>TRBV19|TRBJ2-7|NA
ASSPVTPRRGEQY
>TRBV9|TRBJ2-7|NA
ASSPPGQIYEQY
>TRBV7-2|TRBJ2-7|few
ASSLELGTGHEQY
>TRBV29-1|TRBJ2-6|many
SVTGLTQANVLT
>TRBV5-8|TRBJ2-7|many
ASSLEVRSYEQY
>TRBV2|TRBJ1-1|NA
ATNDRVRTEAF
>TRBV4-2|TRBJ1-1|NA
ASSPTTDLVSDTEAF
>TRBV10-3|TRBJ1-5|few
ATYDRGDQPQH
>TRBV7-2|TRBJ2-7|NA
ASSLVGGGGNYEQY
>TRBV7-3|TRBJ2-5|NA
ASSSRTREGQETQY
>TRBV19|TRBJ1-4|NA
ASSARDRLLLF
>TRBV10-3|TRBJ2-1|NA
AISGGTGMDEQF
>TRBV10-3|TRBJ2-7|NA
ASSQGSGTGGYEQY
>TRBV19|TRBJ2-1|NA
ASSMVAGGPNEQF
>TRBV20-1|TRBJ2-3|few
SAIKALLDTQY
>TRBV25-1|TRBJ2-7|once
ASSRLAGGPYEQY
>TRBV29-1|TRBJ2-2|many
SVEDAASGELF
>TRBV5-1|TRBJ1-1|NA
ASSSGHGDTEAF
>TRBV12-3/TRBV12-4|TRBJ1-1|NA
ASSRPTGREMNTEAF
>TRBV14|TRBJ2-7|few
ASSRTGTSVYEQY
>TRBV6-6|TRBJ1-1|NA
ASSETGRGTEAF
>TRBV2|TRBJ2-2|once
ASSETAANTGELF
>TRBV29-1|TRBJ1-2|few
SVQGDRGSWGYT
>TRBV24-1|TRBJ2-7|many
ATSDHRVDEQY
>TRBV18|TRBJ1-2|NA
ASSPSTGGSYGYT
>TRBV5-4|TRBJ2-7|few
ASSHGRLAVPYEQY
>TRBV16|TRBJ2-5|NA
ASGSQGIGGTQY
>TRBV7-2|TRBJ2-7|NA
ASSLAGVPSSYEQY
>TRBV11-1|TRBJ2-6|NA
ASSSYMGGSGANVLT
>TRBV11-2|TRBJ1-2|NA
ASRSDRAYGYT
>TRBV2|TRBJ2-7|few
ASSDRESYEQY
>TRBV9|TRBJ1-6|NA
ASSPTGAGGNSPLH
>TRBV9|TRBJ2-6|NA
ASSQWDSGANVLT
>TRBV7-3|TRBJ2-2|NA
ASSQEGELL
>TRBV7-2|TRBJ1-1|NA
ASGGQGHTEAF
>TRBV5-5|TRBJ2-7|NA
ASSFSQSGSLYEQY